This T cell receptor beta chain is drawn from a study of shared clonotypes between healthy human individuals. Overall study: CD4 naive and memory got three plates each, CD8 naive two, CD8 memory one.

Each subset's genomic DNA was split evenly across several immunoSEQ plates. Original processing methods: From ImmunoSEQ came sequences covering only the junction and carrying no quality scores, so filtering differed. Produced via immunoSEQ multiplex PCR; TCRdb's table is partial and in-frame only. For V, J and clone size, that table is used; D and trimming come from the DNA. The sample lists 600,000 to 750,000 clones, around 72% occurring once. As to this clone: Its cognate antigen is unknown.

The study, taken as a whole, reports: Estimated richness values were generally larger in naive subsets than in memory subsets.

Trimming took 5 bases from V and 9 from J; bases not matched to a gene: 16. Germline V gives CDR1 SQVTM, CDR2 ANQGSEA. The CDR3 has 15 amino acids. This receptor was obtained from a woman aged 25 to 39 in good health. Material for sequencing was memory CD4+ T cells sorted from blood. Described subset: CD45RA-negative fraction. V and J are TRBV29-1 and TRBJ2-1; the match to TRBD2 covers 7 bases. DNA for the CDR3: TGCAGCGTTCCCTTCTGGGGGGGGGTTCAGGGTGAGCAGTTCTTC. Its translation is CSVPFWGGVQGEQFF.